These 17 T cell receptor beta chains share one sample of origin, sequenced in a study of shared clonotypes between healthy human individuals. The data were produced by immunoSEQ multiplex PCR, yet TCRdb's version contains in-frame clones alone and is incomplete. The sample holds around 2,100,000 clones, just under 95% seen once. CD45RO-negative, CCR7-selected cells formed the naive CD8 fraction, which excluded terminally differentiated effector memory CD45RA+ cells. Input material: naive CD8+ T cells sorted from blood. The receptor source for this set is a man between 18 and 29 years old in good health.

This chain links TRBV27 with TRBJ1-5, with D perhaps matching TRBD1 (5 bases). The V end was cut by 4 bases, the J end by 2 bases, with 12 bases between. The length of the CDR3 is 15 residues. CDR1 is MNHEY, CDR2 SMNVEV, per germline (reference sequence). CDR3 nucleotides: TGTGCCAGCAGTTCCCGGGGGTCGGGCAATCAGCCCCAGCATTTT. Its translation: CASSSRGSGNQPQHF.

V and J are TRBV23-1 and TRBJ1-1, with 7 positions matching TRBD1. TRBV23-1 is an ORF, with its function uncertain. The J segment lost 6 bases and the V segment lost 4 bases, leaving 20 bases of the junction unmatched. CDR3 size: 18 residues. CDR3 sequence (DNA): TGCGCCAGCAGTCTCATATCAGACAGGGTCTTATGTTATCCTGAAGCTTTCTTT. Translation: CASSLISDRVLCYPEAFF.

The chain's CDR3 is CATSRDHGENPSYEQYF. The CDR3 coding sequence is TGTGCCACCAGCAGAGATCACGGGGAAAACCCCTCCTACGAGCAGTACTTC. The chain is built from TRBV15 and TRBJ2-7; D possibly corresponds to TRBD2 (5 bases). The CDR3 length is 17 residues. Germline V gene lookup returns CDR1 LNHNV and CDR2 YYDKDF (reference sequence). Trimming took 0 bases from V and 0 from J, leaving 15 bases between them.

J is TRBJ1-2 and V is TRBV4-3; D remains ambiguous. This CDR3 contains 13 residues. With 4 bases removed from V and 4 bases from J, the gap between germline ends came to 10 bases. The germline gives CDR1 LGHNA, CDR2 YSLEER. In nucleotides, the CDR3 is TGCGCCAGCAGCCCCGAGTTCGGCTATGGCTACACCTTC. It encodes CASSPEFGYGYTF.

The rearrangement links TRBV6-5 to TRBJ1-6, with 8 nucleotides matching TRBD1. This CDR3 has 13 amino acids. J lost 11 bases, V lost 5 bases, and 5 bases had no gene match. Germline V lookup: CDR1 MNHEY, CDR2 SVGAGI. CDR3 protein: CASSIRGQAPLHF. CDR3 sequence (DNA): TGTGCCAGCAGTATTAGGGGACAGGCACCCCTCCACTTT.

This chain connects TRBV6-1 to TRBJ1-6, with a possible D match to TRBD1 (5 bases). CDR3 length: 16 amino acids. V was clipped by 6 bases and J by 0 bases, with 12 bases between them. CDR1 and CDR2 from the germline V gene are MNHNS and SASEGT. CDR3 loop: CASREHDSSYNSPLHF. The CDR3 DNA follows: TGTGCCAGCAGGGAACACGACAGCTCCTATAATTCACCCCTCCACTTT.

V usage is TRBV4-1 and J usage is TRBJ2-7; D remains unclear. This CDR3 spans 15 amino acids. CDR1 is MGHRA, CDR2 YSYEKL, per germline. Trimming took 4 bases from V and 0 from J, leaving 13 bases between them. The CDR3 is CASSPLGRTSYEQYF. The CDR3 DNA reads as TGCGCCAGCAGCCCACTCGGACGTACCTCCTACGAGCAGTACTTC.

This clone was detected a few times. The CDR3 protein is CASSLTLVDSGNTIYF. In nucleotides, the CDR3 is TGTGCCAGCAGCCTGACTCTTGTTGACTCTGGAAACACCATATATTTT. V usage is TRBV7-9 and J usage is TRBJ1-3; D is unresolved. CDR1 and CDR2 from the germline V gene are SEHNR and FQNEAQ (reference sequence). V was cut by 5 bases and J by 0 bases, with 14 bases left in between. The CDR3 sequence is 16 residues long. Based on the CDR3 plus reference TRBV7-9 and TRBJ1-3, the full variable domain is DTGVSQNPRHKITKRGQNVTFRCDPISEHNRLYWYRQTLGQGPEFLTYFQNEAQLEKSRLLSDRFSAERPKGSFSTLEIQRTEQGDSAMYLCASSLTLVDSGNTIYFGEGSWLTVV.

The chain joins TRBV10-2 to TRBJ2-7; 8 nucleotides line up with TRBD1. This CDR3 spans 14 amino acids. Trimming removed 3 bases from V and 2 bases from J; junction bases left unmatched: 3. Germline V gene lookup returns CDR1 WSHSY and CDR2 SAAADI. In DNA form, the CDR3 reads TGCGCCAGCAGTGACAGGGGGCCCCCCTACGAGCAGTACTTC. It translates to CASSDRGPPYEQYF.

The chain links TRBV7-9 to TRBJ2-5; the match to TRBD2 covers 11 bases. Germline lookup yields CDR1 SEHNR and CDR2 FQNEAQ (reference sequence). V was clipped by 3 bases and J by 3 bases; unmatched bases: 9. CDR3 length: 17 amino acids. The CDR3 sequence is CASSFSGSGGAKETQYF. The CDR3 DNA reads TGTGCCAGCAGCTTTAGCGGTAGCGGGGGGGCGAAAGAGACCCAGTACTTC. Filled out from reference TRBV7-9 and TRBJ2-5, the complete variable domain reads DTGVSQNPRHKITKRGQNVTFRCDPISEHNRLYWYRQTLGQGPEFLTYFQNEAQLEKSRLLSDRFSAERPKGSFSTLEIQRTEQGDSAMYLCASSFSGSGGAKETQYFGPGTRLLVL.

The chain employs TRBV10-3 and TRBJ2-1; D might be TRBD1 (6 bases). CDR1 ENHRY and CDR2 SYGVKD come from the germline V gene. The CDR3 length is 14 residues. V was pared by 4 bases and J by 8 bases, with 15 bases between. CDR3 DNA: TGTGCCATCAGTGGTGAGGGGGATAGGTATGAGCAGTTCTTC. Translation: CAISGEGDRYEQFF.

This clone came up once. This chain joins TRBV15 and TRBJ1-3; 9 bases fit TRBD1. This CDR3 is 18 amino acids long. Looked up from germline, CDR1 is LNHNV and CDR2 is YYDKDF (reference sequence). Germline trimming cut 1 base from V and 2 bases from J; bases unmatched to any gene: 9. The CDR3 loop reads CATSRVPSGQGAGNTIYF. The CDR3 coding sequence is TGTGCCACCAGCAGAGTGCCTTCGGGACAGGGCGCTGGAAACACCATATATTTT.

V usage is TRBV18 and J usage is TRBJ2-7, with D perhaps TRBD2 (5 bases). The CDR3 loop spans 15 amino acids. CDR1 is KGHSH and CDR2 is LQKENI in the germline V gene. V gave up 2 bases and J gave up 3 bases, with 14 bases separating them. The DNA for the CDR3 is TGTGCCAGCTCACCAGAGAATTGGAGGAGCTACGAGCAGTACTTC. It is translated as CASSPENWRSYEQYF.

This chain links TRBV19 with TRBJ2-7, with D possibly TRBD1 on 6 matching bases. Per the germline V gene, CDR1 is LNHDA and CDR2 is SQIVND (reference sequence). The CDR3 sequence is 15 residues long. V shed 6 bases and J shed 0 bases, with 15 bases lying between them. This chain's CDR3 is CASSPSTGLSYEQYF. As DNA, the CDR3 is TGTGCCAGTAGCCCCTCGACAGGCCTCTCCTACGAGCAGTACTTC. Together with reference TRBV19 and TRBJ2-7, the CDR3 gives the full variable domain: DGGITQSPKYLFRKEGQNVTLSCEQNLNHDAMYWYRQDPGQGLRLIYYSQIVNDFQKGDIAEGYSVSREKKESFPLTVTSAQKNPTAFYLCASSPSTGLSYEQYFGPGTRLTVT.

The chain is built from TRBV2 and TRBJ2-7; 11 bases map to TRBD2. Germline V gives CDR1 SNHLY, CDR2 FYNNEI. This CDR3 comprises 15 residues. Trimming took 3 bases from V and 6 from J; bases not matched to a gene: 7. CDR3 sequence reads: CASSETSGARSEQYF. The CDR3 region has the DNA TGTGCCAGCAGTGAGACTAGCGGGGCAAGGAGCGAGCAGTACTTC.

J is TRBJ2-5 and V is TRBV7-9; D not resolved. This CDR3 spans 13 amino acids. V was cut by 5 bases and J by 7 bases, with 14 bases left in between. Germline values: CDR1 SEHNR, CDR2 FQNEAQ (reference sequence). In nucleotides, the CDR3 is TGTGCCAGCAGCCCTACCTTGGACGGGACCCAGTACTTC. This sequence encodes CASSPTLDGTQYF.

For the CDR3, the DNA is TGTGCCAGCAGCCCGTCGGGGACAGATGGGGGCACCGGGGAGCTGTTTTTT. Its translation is CASSPSGTDGGTGELFF. The chain recombines TRBV7-8 with TRBJ2-2, with TRBD1 identical over 7 bases. Trimming at V came to 5 bases and at J to 4 bases, leaving 13 bases not matched to a gene. Germline V lookup: CDR1 SGHVS, CDR2 FQNEAQ. This CDR3 has 17 residues.